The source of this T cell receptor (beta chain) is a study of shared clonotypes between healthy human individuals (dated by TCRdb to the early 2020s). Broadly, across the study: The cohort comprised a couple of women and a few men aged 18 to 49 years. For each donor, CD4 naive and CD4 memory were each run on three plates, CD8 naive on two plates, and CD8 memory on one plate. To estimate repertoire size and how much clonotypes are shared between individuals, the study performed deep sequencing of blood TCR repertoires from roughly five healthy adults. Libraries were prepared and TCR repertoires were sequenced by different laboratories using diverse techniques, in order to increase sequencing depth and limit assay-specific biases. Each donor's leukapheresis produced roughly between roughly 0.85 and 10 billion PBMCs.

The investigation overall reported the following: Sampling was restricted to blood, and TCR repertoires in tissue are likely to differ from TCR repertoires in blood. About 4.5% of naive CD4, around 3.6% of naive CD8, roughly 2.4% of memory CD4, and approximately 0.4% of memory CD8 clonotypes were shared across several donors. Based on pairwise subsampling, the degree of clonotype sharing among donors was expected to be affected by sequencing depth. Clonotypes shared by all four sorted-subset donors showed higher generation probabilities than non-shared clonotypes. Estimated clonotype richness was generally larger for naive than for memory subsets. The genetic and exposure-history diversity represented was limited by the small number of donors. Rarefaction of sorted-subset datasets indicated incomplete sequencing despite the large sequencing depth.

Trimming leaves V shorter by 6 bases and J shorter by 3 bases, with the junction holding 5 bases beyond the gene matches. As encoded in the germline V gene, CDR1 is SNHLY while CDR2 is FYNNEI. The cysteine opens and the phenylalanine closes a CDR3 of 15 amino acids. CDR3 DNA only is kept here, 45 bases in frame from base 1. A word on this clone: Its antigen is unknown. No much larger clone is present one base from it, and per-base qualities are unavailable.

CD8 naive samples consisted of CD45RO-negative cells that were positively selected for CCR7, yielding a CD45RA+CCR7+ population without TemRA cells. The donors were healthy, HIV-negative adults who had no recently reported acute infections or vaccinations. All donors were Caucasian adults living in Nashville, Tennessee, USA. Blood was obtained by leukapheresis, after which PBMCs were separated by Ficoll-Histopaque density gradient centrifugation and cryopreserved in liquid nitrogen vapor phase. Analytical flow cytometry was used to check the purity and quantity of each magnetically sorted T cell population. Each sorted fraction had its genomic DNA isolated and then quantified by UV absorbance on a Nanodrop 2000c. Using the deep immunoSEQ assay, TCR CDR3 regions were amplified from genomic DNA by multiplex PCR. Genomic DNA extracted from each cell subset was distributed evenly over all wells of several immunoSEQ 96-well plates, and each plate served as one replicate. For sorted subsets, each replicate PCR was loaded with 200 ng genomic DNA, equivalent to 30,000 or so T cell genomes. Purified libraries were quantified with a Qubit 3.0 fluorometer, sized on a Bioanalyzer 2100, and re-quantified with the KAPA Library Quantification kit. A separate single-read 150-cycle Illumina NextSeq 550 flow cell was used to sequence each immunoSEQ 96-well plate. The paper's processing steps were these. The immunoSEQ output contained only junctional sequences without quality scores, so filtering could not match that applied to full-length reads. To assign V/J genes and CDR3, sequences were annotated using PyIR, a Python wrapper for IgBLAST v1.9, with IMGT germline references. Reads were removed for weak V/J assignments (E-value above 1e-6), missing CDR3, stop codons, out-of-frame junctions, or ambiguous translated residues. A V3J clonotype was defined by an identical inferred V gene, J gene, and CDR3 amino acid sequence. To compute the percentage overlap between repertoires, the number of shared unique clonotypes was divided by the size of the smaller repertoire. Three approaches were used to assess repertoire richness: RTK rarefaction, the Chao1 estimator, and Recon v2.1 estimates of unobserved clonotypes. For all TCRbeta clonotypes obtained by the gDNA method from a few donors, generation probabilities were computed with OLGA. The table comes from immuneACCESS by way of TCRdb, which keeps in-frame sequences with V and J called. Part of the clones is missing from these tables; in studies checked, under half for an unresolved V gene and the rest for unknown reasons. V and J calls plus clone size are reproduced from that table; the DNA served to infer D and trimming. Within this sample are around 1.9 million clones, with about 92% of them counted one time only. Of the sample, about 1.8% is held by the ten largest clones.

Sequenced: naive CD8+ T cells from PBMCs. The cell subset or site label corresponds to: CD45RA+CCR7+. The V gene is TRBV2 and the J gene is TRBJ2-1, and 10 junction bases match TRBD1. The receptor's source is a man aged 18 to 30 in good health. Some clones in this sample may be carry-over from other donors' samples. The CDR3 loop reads CASRLGQGIYNEQFF. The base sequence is TGTGCCAGCAGATTGGGACAGGGGATCTACAATGAGCAGTTCTTC.